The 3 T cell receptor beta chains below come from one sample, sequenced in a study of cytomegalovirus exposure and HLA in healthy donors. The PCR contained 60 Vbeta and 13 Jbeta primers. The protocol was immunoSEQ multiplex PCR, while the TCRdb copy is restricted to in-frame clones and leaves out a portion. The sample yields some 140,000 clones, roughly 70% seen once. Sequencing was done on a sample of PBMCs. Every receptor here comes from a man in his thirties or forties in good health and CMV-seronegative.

The CDR3 here is CASSIFFPQGTEAFF. Here the CDR3 DNA reads TGTGCCAGTAGTATTTTCTTCCCCCAGGGGACTGAAGCTTTCTTT. The chain joins TRBV19 to TRBJ1-1; tentatively, D is TRBD1 (6 bases). The V end was cut by 3 bases, the J end by 5 bases, with 16 bases between. The CDR3 sequence is 15 residues long. Germline V gives CDR1 LNHDA, CDR2 SQIVND (reference sequence).

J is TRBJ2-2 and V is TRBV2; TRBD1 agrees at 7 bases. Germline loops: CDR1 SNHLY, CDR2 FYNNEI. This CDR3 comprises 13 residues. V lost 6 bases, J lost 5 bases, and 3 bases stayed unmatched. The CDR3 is CASRMDRTGELFF. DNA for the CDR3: TGTGCCAGCAGGATGGACAGGACCGGGGAGCTGTTTTTT.

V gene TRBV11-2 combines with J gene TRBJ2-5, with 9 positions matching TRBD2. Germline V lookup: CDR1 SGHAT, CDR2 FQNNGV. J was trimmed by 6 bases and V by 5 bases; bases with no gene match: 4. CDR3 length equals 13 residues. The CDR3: CASSVAGAKTQYF. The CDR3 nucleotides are TGTGCCAGCAGCGTAGCGGGAGCAAAGACCCAGTACTTC.